One sample yielded the 23 T cell receptor beta chains listed below, sequenced in a study of T cell clones after liver transplantation. Profiled with immunoSEQ multiplex PCR; TCRdb holds only in-frame clones, not every one. There are 40,000 to 55,000 clones in the sample; about 67% occur only once, and less than 10% lies in the top ten. The sample consisted of CD4+ T cells from blood, taken more than 52 months after liver transplant. The source is a human patient who received a liver transplant. The graft donor may be the source of some T cells.

CDR3 in DNA: TGCGCCAGCAGCCAAGGGTCTAGCAATAGGGGCTATAATTCACCCCTCCACTTT. Encoded protein: CASSQGSSNRGYNSPLHF. V gene TRBV4-1 combines with J gene TRBJ1-6, with D possibly matching TRBD1 (5 bases). Germline CDR1 reads MGHRA; CDR2 reads YSYEKL. There are 18 residues in the CDR3. The V gene lost 1 base and the J gene lost 3 bases, with 16 bases spanning the gap.

The chain uses TRBV27 and TRBJ1-3, with D perhaps matching TRBD1 (5 bases). Per the germline V gene, CDR1 is MNHEY and CDR2 is SMNVEV (reference sequence). Trimming removed 2 bases from V and 3 bases from J, with 11 bases in between. The CDR3 spans 15 residues. For the CDR3, the DNA is TGTGCCAGCAGTTTAGGGGGAGCCTATGGAAACACCATATATTTT. It yields the protein CASSLGGAYGNTIYF.

The chain couples TRBV7-9 to TRBJ2-3; tentative D call: TRBD1 (6 bases). The CDR3 is 13 amino acids. The V gene's germline CDR1 is SEHNR and CDR2 FQNEAQ (reference sequence). The CDR3, as DNA: TGTGCATCAGGGGCCTCGGGCACAGATACGCAGTATTTT. Translating gives CASGASGTDTQYF.

The chain carries TRBV27 and TRBJ2-1, with 8 bases identical to TRBD2. CDR1 MNHEY and CDR2 SMNVEV come from the germline V gene (reference sequence). V dropped 6 bases and J dropped 3; count of bases not matched to a gene: 7. The CDR3 is 15 amino acids. As DNA, the CDR3 is TGTGCCAGCAGGAGGACCGGGACTAGCTACAATGAGCAGTTCTTC. Translating it yields CASRRTGTSYNEQFF.

The chain links TRBV5-6 to TRBJ2-7; TRBD2 might be the D (6 bases). V shed 6 bases and J shed 0 bases, with 13 bases lying between them. Germline CDR1 and CDR2: SGHDT and YYEEEE. This CDR3 has 14 amino acids. In DNA, the CDR3 is TGTGCCAGCACCCGGGACGGGAGCTCCTACGAGCAGTACTTC. Translating it yields CASTRDGSSYEQYF.

This chain joins TRBV18 and TRBJ2-3; the D is unclear. Germline V CDR1 and CDR2: KGHSH, LQKENI. V lost 0 bases, J lost 5 bases, and 15 bases lay in between. The CDR3 extends over 16 amino acids. The CDR3 sequence: CASSPPLGRVQDTQYF. The DNA for the CDR3 is TGTGCCAGCTCACCACCGTTGGGTAGAGTACAAGATACGCAGTATTTT.

The chain employs TRBV6-5 and TRBJ1-1; D is unclear. Germline CDR1 reads MNHEY; CDR2 reads SVGAGI. This CDR3 is 13 amino acids long. Trimming stripped 10 bases from V and 0 bases from J, with 12 bases between. The CDR3 loop reads CATQRLLNTEAFF. As DNA, the CDR3 is TGTGCCACCCAAAGACTTTTGAACACTGAAGCTTTCTTT.

The CDR3 nucleotides read TGTGCCTGGAGTGGACTCTATATCAGGGGTAACTATGGCTACACCTTC. Translation gives CAWSGLYIRGNYGYTF. The V and J genes are TRBV30 and TRBJ1-2; a weak D match, TRBD1 (6 bases). V lost 1 base and J lost 1, with 16 bases in between. This CDR3 has 16 amino acids. CDR1 GTSNPN and CDR2 SVGIG come from the germline V gene (reference sequence).

This sequence joins TRBV11-2 and TRBJ1-6; a possible D gene is TRBD1 (5 bases). Germline V lookup: CDR1 SGHAT, CDR2 FQNNGV. The ends were cut back, 1 base at V and 13 bases at J, with 14 bases in the middle. The CDR3 sequence is 14 residues long. The DNA of the CDR3 is TGTGCCAGCAGCTTAGGAGGAGGGGCCCCCCCCCTCCACTTT. Translation: CASSLGGGAPPLHF.

This rearrangement joins TRBV7-3 to TRBJ2-7, with 7 bases matching TRBD1. Trimming removed 5 bases from V and 3 bases from J; junction bases left unmatched: 4. This CDR3 comprises 13 residues. The germline CDR1 and CDR2 sequences are SGHTA and FQGTGA. The CDR3 DNA follows: TGTGCCAGCAGCAGAGGGGGCGGCTACGAGCAGTACTTC. Amino acids: CASSRGGGYEQYF.

The chain links TRBV29-1 to TRBJ1-1; D is uncertain. CDR1 and CDR2 from the germline V gene are SQVTM and ANQGSEA. The CDR3 totals 12 residues. Deletions cut 5 bases from V and 1 base from J, with 8 bases between. The CDR3 region is CSVTGQNTEAFF. Here the CDR3 DNA reads TGCAGCGTTACCGGGCAGAACACTGAAGCTTTCTTT.

The CDR3 nucleotides read TGTGCCAGCAGTCCCCTCGGACAGGGCGACACTGAAGCTTTCTTT. Protein: CASSPLGQGDTEAFF. The genes are TRBV6-6 and TRBJ1-1; 8 nucleotides match TRBD1. There are 15 residues in the CDR3. The J segment lost 3 bases and the V segment lost 5 bases, leaving 8 bases of the junction unmatched. CDR1 and CDR2 (germline): MNHNY, SVGAGI (reference sequence).

J is TRBJ1-1 and V is TRBV10-3; D gene ambiguous. This CDR3 has 14 amino acids. Trimming left V 6 bases short and J 5 bases short, with 16 bases between. CDR1 is ENHRY and CDR2 is SYGVKD in the germline V gene. The CDR3 loop is CAIREGSLVTEAFF. The CDR3 DNA follows: TGTGCCATCAGGGAGGGATCCCTAGTGACTGAAGCTTTCTTT.

The chain couples TRBV11-2 to TRBJ1-2; TRBD1 is a possible D gene (6 bases). Germline V gene sequence: CDR1 SGHAT, CDR2 FQNNGV. CDR3 length: 15 amino acids. Trimming pared 5 bases from V and 4 bases from J, leaving 17 bases between. CDR3 region: CASSIPGVSLYGYTF. CDR3 in DNA: TGTGCCAGCAGCATTCCAGGGGTCTCCCTCTATGGCTACACCTTC. Together with reference TRBV11-2 and TRBJ1-2, the CDR3 gives the full variable domain: EAGVAQSPRYKIIEKRQSVAFWCNPISGHATLYWYQQILGQGPKLLIQFQNNGVVDDSQLPKDRFSAERLKGVDSTLKIQPAKLEDSAVYLCASSIPGVSLYGYTFGSGTRLTVV.

The V gene is TRBV28, the J gene TRBJ1-5; tentatively, D is TRBD1 (5 bases). CDR1 and CDR2 (germline): MDHEN, SYDVKM. The CDR3 totals 15 residues. Trimming took off 6 bases at V and 7 bases at J, with 19 bases between the two ends. CDR3 DNA sequence: TGTGCCAGCAGGTTCTCCAGGGCGGGAAAGCAGCCCCAGCATTTT. Protein: CASRFSRAGKQPQHF. Supplemented by reference TRBV28 and TRBJ1-5, the full variable domain reads DVKVTQSSRYLVKRTGEKVFLECVQDMDHENMFWYRQDPGLGLRLIYFSYDVKMKEKGDIPEGYSVSREKKERFSLILESASTNQTSMYLCASRFSRAGKQPQHFGDGTRLSIL.

The chain employs TRBV4-2 and TRBJ2-1; 11 positions match TRBD2. The germline V gene has CDR1 LGHNA and CDR2 YNFKEQ. The CDR3 is 16 residues long. The ends lost 3 bases at V and 12 bases at J; junction bases unmatched: 13. CDR3 sequence reads: CASSQSTSGEVGGQFF. DNA for the CDR3: TGTGCCAGCAGCCAGTCGACTAGCGGGGAAGTGGGGGGGCAGTTCTTC.

This chain links TRBV28 with TRBJ1-5, with D possibly being TRBD1 (5 bases). The V gene lost 5 bases and the J gene lost 0 bases, with 8 bases spanning the gap. The length of the CDR3 is 14 residues. Germline V gene data show CDR1 as MDHEN and CDR2 as SYDVKM. CDR3 protein: CASSRTNSNQPQHF. CDR3 DNA sequence: TGTGCCAGCAGTCGGACAAATAGCAATCAGCCCCAGCATTTT.

The chain uses TRBV7-9 and TRBJ2-3; 8 positions agree with TRBD1. The germline V gene has CDR1 SEHNR and CDR2 FQNEAQ (reference sequence). The CDR3 extends over 15 amino acids. J lost 0 bases, V lost 5 bases, and 4 bases had no gene match. In DNA, the CDR3 is TGTGCCAGCAGCATCCGGGACAGGAGCACAGATACGCAGTATTTT. Its protein product is CASSIRDRSTDTQYF.

This chain joins TRBV19 and TRBJ2-5, with 8 bases fitting TRBD1. The ends lost 6 bases at V and 5 bases at J; junction bases unmatched: 8. The germline gives CDR1 LNHDA, CDR2 SQIVND (reference sequence). The CDR3 is 14 amino acids. The CDR3 DNA follows: TGTGCCAGTAGAGGACAGGGCTTTTTTGAGACCCAGTACTTC. Residues: CASRGQGFFETQYF. The variable domain in full, completed from reference TRBV19 and TRBJ2-5, reads DGGITQSPKYLFRKEGQNVTLSCEQNLNHDAMYWYRQDPGQGLRLIYYSQIVNDFQKGDIAEGYSVSREKKESFPLTVTSAQKNPTAFYLCASRGQGFFETQYFGPGTRLLVL.

The chain employs TRBV27 and TRBJ2-1; 15 nucleotides line up with TRBD2. V gave up 5 bases and J gave up 2 bases; unmatched junction bases: 7. This CDR3 region has 18 residues. The V gene's germline CDR1 is MNHEY and CDR2 SMNVEV (reference sequence). Written as DNA, the CDR3 is TGTGCCAGCAGTCCGGGACTAGCGGGGGGCCATCCCTACAATGAGCAGTTCTTC. Its protein product is CASSPGLAGGHPYNEQFF.

The genes are TRBV2 and TRBJ2-5; TRBD1 is a possible D gene (6 bases). The CDR3 contains 14 residues. V was trimmed by 3 bases and J by 8 bases, leaving 16 bases between them. Per germline, CDR1 SNHLY and CDR2 FYNNEI. The CDR3 region is CASSEGRGKVTQYF. The CDR3, as DNA: TGTGCCAGCAGTGAGGGTAGGGGGAAGGTAACCCAGTACTTC.

The chain recombines TRBV19 with TRBJ2-2; D is unresolved. The germline V gene has CDR1 LNHDA and CDR2 SQIVND (reference sequence). CDR3 length: 15 residues. V was cut by 6 bases and J by 5 bases, with 16 bases left in between. Here the CDR3 reads CASRALGDRTGELFF. CDR3 DNA sequence: TGTGCCAGTAGGGCTCTTGGGGATAGGACCGGGGAGCTGTTTTTT.

This clone has more than one count but fewer than ten. The V call is TRBV7-3, the J call TRBJ2-3; tentatively, D is TRBD1 (7 bases). Germline V gene sequence: CDR1 SGHTA, CDR2 FQGTGA. Trimming took 2 bases from V and 4 from J, leaving 16 bases between them. The CDR3 totals 16 residues. This chain's CDR3 is CASSLLAGGTPDTQYF. The CDR3 bases are TGTGCCAGCAGCTTATTGGCAGGGGGGACCCCAGATACGCAGTATTTT. The full variable domain, completed using reference TRBV7-3 and TRBJ2-3, is GAGVSQTPSNKVTEKGKYVELRCDPISGHTALYWYRQSLGQGPEFLIYFQGTGAADDSGLPNDRFFAVRPEGSVSTLKIQRTERGDSAVYLCASSLLAGGTPDTQYFGPGTRLTVL.